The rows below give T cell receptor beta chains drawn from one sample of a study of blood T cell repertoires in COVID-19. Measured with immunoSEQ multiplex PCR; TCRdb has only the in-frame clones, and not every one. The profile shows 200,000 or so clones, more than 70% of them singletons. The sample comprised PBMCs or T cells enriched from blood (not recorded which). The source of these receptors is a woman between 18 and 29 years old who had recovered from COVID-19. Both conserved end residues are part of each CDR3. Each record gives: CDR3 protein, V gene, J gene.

CDR3 protein: CASSPYQGAGGELFF; V gene: TRBV18; J gene: TRBJ2-2
CDR3 protein: CASSPTLRGLGNEQFF; V gene: TRBV5-6; J gene: TRBJ2-1
CDR3 protein: CASSPVGGSSYNEQFF; V gene: TRBV13; J gene: TRBJ2-1
CDR3 protein: CASSLRKGQARPLHF; V gene: TRBV7-8; J gene: TRBJ1-6
CDR3 protein: CASSLGPGLAGSDTQYF; V gene: TRBV7-6; J gene: TRBJ2-3
CDR3 protein: CASSSAGLAGGLMNTQYF; V gene: TRBV7-6; J gene: TRBJ2-3
CDR3 protein: CASSFGTDGYTF; V gene: TRBV7-9; J gene: TRBJ1-2
CDR3 protein: CASGLGPATGYEQYF; V gene: TRBV12-5; J gene: TRBJ2-7
CDR3 protein: CASSREPTGVAEAFF; V gene: TRBV18; J gene: TRBJ1-1
CDR3 protein: CASSRGLGSDQYF; V gene: TRBV13; J gene: TRBJ2-7
CDR3 protein: CASNPGQGRGSPLHF; V gene: TRBV10-2; J gene: TRBJ1-6
CDR3 protein: CASRVKTRAHNEQFF; V gene: TRBV27; J gene: TRBJ2-1
CDR3 protein: CASTGQVEAFF; V gene: TRBV2; J gene: TRBJ1-1
CDR3 protein: CASQSTRAGELFF; V gene: TRBV10-2; J gene: TRBJ2-2
CDR3 protein: CASSPEWGDYGYTF; V gene: TRBV5-5; J gene: TRBJ1-2
CDR3 protein: CASSLGGGQGAREQYF; V gene: TRBV11-2; J gene: TRBJ2-7
CDR3 protein: CASSAAGAINEKLFF; V gene: TRBV5-1; J gene: TRBJ1-4
CDR3 protein: CSVKTQVLNTEAFF; V gene: TRBV29-1; J gene: TRBJ1-1
CDR3 protein: CAWSTGGLFNGYTF; V gene: TRBV30; J gene: TRBJ1-2
CDR3 protein: CASRVAYGYTF; V gene: TRBV30; J gene: TRBJ1-2
CDR3 protein: CSTLTEQETQYF; V gene: TRBV29-1; J gene: TRBJ2-5
CDR3 protein: CASSLPSTSGGAFTDTQYF; V gene: TRBV28; J gene: TRBJ2-3
CDR3 protein: CASSPRRGSTEAFF; V gene: TRBV6-2/TRBV6-3; J gene: TRBJ1-1
CDR3 protein: CASSSRGGAGDLNEQFF; V gene: TRBV9; J gene: TRBJ2-1